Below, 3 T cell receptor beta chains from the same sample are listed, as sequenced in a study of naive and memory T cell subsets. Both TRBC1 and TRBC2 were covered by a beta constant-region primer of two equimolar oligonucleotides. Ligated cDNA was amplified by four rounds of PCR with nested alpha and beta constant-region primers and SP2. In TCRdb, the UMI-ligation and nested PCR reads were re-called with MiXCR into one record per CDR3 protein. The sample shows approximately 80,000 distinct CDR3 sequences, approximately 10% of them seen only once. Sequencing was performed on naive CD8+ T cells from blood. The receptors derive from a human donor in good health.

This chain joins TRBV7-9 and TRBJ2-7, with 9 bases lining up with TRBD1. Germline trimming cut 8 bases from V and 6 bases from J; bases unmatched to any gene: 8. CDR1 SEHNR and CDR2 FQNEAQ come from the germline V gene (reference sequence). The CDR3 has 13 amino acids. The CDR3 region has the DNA TGTGCCAGCTCCGGGACAGGGACGGGCGAGCAGTACTTC. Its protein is CASSGTGTGEQYF.

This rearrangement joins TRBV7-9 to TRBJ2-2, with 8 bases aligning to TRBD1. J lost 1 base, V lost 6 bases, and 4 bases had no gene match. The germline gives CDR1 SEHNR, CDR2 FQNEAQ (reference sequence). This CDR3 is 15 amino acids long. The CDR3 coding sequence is TGTGCCAGCAGAACCGGGACAGGGAACACCGGGGAGCTGTTTTTT. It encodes CASRTGTGNTGELFF.

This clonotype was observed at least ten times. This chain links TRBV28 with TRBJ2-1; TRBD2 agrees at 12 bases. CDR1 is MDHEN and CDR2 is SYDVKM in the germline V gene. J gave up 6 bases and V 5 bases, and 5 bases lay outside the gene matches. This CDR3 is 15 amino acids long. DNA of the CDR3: TGTGCCAGCAGTGAAAGGACTAGCGGGATCAATGAGCAGTTCTTC. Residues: CASSERTSGINEQFF.